The 7 T cell receptor beta chains below were found in one sample sequenced in a study of cytomegalovirus exposure and HLA in healthy donors. Primers: 60 Vbeta forward and 13 Jbeta reverse. Assay used: immunoSEQ multiplex PCR; TCRdb lists only in-frame clones, some missing. The profile shows about 120,000 clones, 70% to 80% of them singletons. Sequencing was done on a sample of PBMCs. The receptors were sampled from a woman in her fifties or sixties in good health and CMV-seropositive.

The gene calls are TRBV5-1 and TRBJ1-1; the D is unclear. CDR1 and CDR2 from the germline V gene are SGHRS and YFSETQ. This CDR3 contains 13 residues. The germline V and J ends were trimmed by 3 bases and 6 bases, with 12 bases remaining between them. CDR3: CASSSQNYAEAFF. The CDR3 bases are TGCGCCAGCAGCTCACAGAATTACGCTGAAGCTTTCTTT.

The chain couples TRBV19 to TRBJ1-1, with 7 positions matching TRBD1. The germline CDR1 and CDR2 sequences are LNHDA and SQIVND (reference sequence). J was trimmed by 4 bases and V by 3 bases; bases with no gene match: 11. This CDR3 region has 16 residues. DNA for the CDR3: TGTGCCAGTAGTATCGGAGCACACAGGGGTGGCACTGAAGCTTTCTTT. This sequence encodes CASSIGAHRGGTEAFF.

The rearrangement joins TRBV19 to TRBJ2-2; 9 bases map to TRBD1. This CDR3 contains 14 residues. The germline V gene encodes CDR1 LNHDA and CDR2 SQIVND (reference sequence). V shed 6 bases, J shed 6 bases, and the junction held 5 bases outside the gene matches. The CDR3 protein is CASRKGQGAGELFF. The CDR3 DNA sequence: TGTGCCAGTAGAAAGGGACAGGGAGCCGGGGAGCTGTTTTTT.

The J gene is TRBJ2-2, the V gene TRBV6-1; 9 bases are a match to TRBD2. The CDR3 covers 15 residues. J gave up 7 bases and V 5 bases, and 8 bases lay outside the gene matches. Germline V gene lookup returns CDR1 MNHNS and CDR2 SASEGT. CDR3 sequence: CASSQGLAGLGELFF. CDR3 nucleotide sequence: TGTGCCAGCAGTCAAGGGCTAGCGGGGCTCGGGGAGCTGTTTTTT.

The genes are TRBV7-2 and TRBJ2-7, with D possibly being TRBD1 (5 bases). The V gene lost 0 bases and the J gene lost 2 bases, with 5 bases spanning the gap. Germline V lookup: CDR1 SGHTA, CDR2 FQGNSA. This CDR3 is 13 amino acids long. CDR3 DNA sequence: TGTGCCAGCAGCTTAGCGGGGCCCTACGAGCAGTACTTC. This gives the protein CASSLAGPYEQYF.

V gene TRBV6-5 combines with J gene TRBJ2-7; TRBD1 might be the D (6 bases). CDR1 MNHEY and CDR2 SVGAGI come from the germline V gene. The V end was cut by 5 bases, the J end by 6 bases, with 17 bases between. CDR3 length equals 14 residues. The CDR3 spells CASSRNRDVGEQYF. For the CDR3, the DNA is TGTGCCAGCAGTCGCAACAGGGATGTCGGCGAGCAGTACTTC.

This clone came up many times. The rearrangement uses TRBV2 and TRBJ1-1; D is unresolved. The CDR3 contains 13 residues. Germline loops: CDR1 SNHLY, CDR2 FYNNEI. V lost 5 bases, J lost 1 base, and 8 bases lay in between. The CDR3 sequence: CASSINKNTEAFF. The CDR3, as DNA: TGTGCCAGCAGTATTAACAAGAACACTGAAGCTTTCTTT.